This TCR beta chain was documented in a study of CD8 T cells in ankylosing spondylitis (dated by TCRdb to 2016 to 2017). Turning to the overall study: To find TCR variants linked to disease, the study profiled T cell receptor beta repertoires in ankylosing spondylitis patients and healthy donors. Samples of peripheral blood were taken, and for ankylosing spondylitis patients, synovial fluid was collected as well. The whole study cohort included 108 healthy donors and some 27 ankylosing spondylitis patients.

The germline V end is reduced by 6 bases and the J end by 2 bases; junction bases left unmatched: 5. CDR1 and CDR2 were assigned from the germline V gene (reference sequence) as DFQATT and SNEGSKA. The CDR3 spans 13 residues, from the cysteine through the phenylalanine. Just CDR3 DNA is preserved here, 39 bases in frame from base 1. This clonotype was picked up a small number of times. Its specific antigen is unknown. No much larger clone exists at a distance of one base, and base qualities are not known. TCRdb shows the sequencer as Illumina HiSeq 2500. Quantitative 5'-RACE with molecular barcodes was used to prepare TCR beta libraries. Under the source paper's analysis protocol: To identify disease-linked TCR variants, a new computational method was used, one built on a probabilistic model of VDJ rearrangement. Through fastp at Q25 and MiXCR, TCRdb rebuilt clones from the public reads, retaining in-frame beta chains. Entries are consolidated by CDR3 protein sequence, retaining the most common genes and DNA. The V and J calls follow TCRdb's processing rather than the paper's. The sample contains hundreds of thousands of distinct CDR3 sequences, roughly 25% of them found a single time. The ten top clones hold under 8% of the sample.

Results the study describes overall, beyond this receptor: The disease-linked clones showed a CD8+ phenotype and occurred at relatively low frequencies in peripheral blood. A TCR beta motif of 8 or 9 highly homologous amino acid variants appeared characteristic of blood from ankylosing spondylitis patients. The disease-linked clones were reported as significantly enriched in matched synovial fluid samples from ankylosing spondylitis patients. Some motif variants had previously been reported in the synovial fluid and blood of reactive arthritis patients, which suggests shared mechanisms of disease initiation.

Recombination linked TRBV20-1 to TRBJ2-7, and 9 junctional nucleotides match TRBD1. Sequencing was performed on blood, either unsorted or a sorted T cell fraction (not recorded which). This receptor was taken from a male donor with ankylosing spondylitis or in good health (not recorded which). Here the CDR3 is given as CSADRGATYEQYF. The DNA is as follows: TGCAGTGCCGACAGGGGGGCAACCTACGAGCAGTACTTC.